This T cell receptor (beta chain) was sequenced during a study of shared clonotypes between healthy human individuals. This clone has a single count. The antigen is not known. Other nucleotide sequences in the sample specify the same CDR3. Study-wide results and caveats: Naive CD4 clonotypes overlapped across a handful of donors at about 5.2%. Larger estimated richness was generally seen in naive subsets than in memory subsets.

TCRdb keeps only in-frame clones here, not all; method: immunoSEQ multiplex PCR. The data hold over 1.4 million clones, with roughly 96% observed a single time. CDR3 length: 13 amino acids. V was clipped by 6 bases and J by 0 bases, with 9 bases between them. Germline CDR1 is LNHDA and CDR2 is SQIVND (reference sequence). The TCR sequence derives from a man aged 25-40 years in good health. The sample consisted of naive CD4+ T cells sorted from blood. Described subset: CD45RA+ positively selected. This chain connects TRBV19 to TRBJ2-7; weak D call: TRBD1 (5 bases). This CDR3 is CASSRQSSYEQYF. CDR3 bases: TGTGCCAGTAGCAGACAGAGCTCCTACGAGCAGTACTTC.